The 23 T cell receptor beta chains below all came from one sample that was sequenced in a study of blood T cell repertoires in COVID-19 (dated by TCRdb to the early 2020s). The library was built by means of the immunoSEQ multiplex PCR assay. TCRdb's version of the immuneACCESS table is confined to in-frame rearrangements and falls short of the full clone set. An unresolved V gene accounts for under half of the shortfall where checked; the remainder is of unknown origin. The sample records 24,000 or so clones, roughly 88% of which are singletons. The ten top clones hold about 12% of the sample. The sequenced sample was peripheral blood. The source is an elderly woman with active or convalescent COVID-19.

The V gene is TRBV18, the J gene TRBJ1-1, with 8 bases fitting TRBD1. V shed 1 base and J 8 bases; nucleotides not matched to a gene: 12. The germline CDR1 and CDR2 sequences are KGHSH and LQKENI. The CDR3 is made up of 16 amino acids. CDR3: CASSPLEGKAGGEAFF. CDR3 nucleotides: TGTGCCAGCTCACCACTAGAGGGAAAAGCAGGGGGCGAAGCTTTCTTT.

The genes are TRBV18 and TRBJ1-1, with 10 bases matching TRBD1. The CDR3 has 15 amino acids. Losses at the gene ends were 4 bases for V and 4 bases for J; bases not matched to a gene: 6. Germline CDR1 reads KGHSH; CDR2 reads LQKENI. The CDR3 here is CASSRVGQGLTEAFF. The CDR3 bases are TGTGCCAGCTCACGGGTGGGACAGGGGCTCACTGAAGCTTTCTTT.

The CDR3: CASRTGDQPQHF. In DNA, the CDR3 is TGTGCCAGCAGAACCGGGGATCAGCCCCAGCATTTT. V gene TRBV11-2 combines with J gene TRBJ1-5; no firm D call. V was trimmed by 6 bases and J by 5 bases, leaving 8 bases between them. CDR1 is SGHAT and CDR2 is FQNNGV in the germline V gene. The CDR3 length is 12 residues.

The CDR3 region has the DNA TGTGCCAGCAGCGCGAGCGGGAGATACAATGAGCAGTTCTTC. Amino acids: CASSASGRYNEQFF. The chain recombines TRBV11-3 with TRBJ2-1; TRBD2 aligns across 8 bases. Germline CDR1 and CDR2: SGHNT and YENEEA. This CDR3 is built from 14 residues. The V segment lost 5 bases and the J segment 4 bases; nucleotides outside the gene matches: 4. Looking up the rest from reference TRBV11-3 and TRBJ2-1 gives the full variable domain: EAGVVQSPRYKIIEKKQPVAFWCNPISGHNTLYWYLQNLGQGPELLIRYENEEAVDDSQLPKDRFSAERLKGVDSTLKIQPAELGDSAVYLCASSASGRYNEQFFGPGTRLTVL.

This chain connects TRBV19 to TRBJ1-1; 11 positions match TRBD1. CDR1 is LNHDA and CDR2 is SQIVND in the germline V gene (reference sequence). This CDR3 has 15 amino acids. The J segment lost 7 bases and the V segment lost 3 bases, leaving 7 bases of the junction unmatched. CDR3 region: CASSIGQGAFGEAFF. In DNA form, the CDR3 reads TGTGCCAGTAGTATTGGACAGGGGGCTTTCGGTGAAGCTTTCTTT.

This clone was seen once. Written as DNA, the CDR3 is TGTGCCATCAGTGCGGGGCCCGGGGGGAGAATGAACACTGAAGCTTTCTTT. Its translation is CAISAGPGGRMNTEAFF. The chain couples TRBV10-3 to TRBJ1-1; tentatively, D is TRBD1 (5 bases). CDR1 is ENHRY, CDR2 SYGVKD, per germline. CDR3 length: 17 amino acids. V gave up 4 bases and J gave up 0 bases, with 18 bases separating them.

The V and J genes are TRBV7-2 and TRBJ2-5; the D gene is possibly TRBD2 (6 bases). The CDR3 length is 15 residues. The germline CDR1 and CDR2 sequences are SGHTA and FQGNSA. Trimming cost V 1 base and J 2 bases, with 11 bases left between them. For the CDR3, the DNA is TGTGCCAGCAGCTTAGTTATGGCGGGGCAAGAGACCCAGTACTTC. It codes for CASSLVMAGQETQYF.

The rearrangement links TRBV5-1 to TRBJ2-3; 8 bases map to TRBD2. V shed 4 bases and J 7 bases; nucleotides not matched to a gene: 11. CDR1 and CDR2 from the germline V gene are SGHRS and YFSETQ. The CDR3 length is 15 residues. CDR3 residues: CASSRASGSPHTQYF. The CDR3 bases are TGCGCCAGCAGCAGGGCCAGCGGGAGCCCGCATACGCAGTATTTT.

The chain recombines TRBV4-3 with TRBJ2-7; TRBD2 might be the D (6 bases). Looked up from germline, CDR1 is LGHNA and CDR2 is YSLEER. The ends were cut back, 0 bases at V and 6 bases at J, with 15 bases in the middle. The CDR3 has 15 residues. CDR3 residues: CASSQERDLGSEQYF. DNA for the CDR3: TGCGCCAGCAGCCAAGAGCGGGACCTCGGGTCCGAGCAGTACTTC.

The chain employs TRBV24-1 and TRBJ2-5, with 10 positions matching TRBD1. The CDR3 loop spans 15 amino acids. Germline V CDR1 and CDR2: KGHDR, SFDVKD. Trimming removed 4 bases from V and 5 bases from J; junction bases left unmatched: 6. CDR3 protein: CATSERQGARETQYF. DNA of the CDR3: TGTGCCACCAGTGAGCGACAGGGGGCTAGGGAGACCCAGTACTTC.

The rearrangement links TRBV30 to TRBJ1-6; TRBD1 matches at 9 bases. CDR1 and CDR2 (germline): GTSNPN, SVGIG (reference sequence). V lost 5 bases and J lost 7; bases outside the gene matches: 9. The CDR3 loop spans 15 amino acids. The CDR3 DNA is TGTGCCTGGGGCCTTTTACAGGGGGCGAATTCACCCCTCCACTTT. It specifies CAWGLLQGANSPLHF.

The chain carries TRBV19 and TRBJ1-1; TRBD1 is a possible D gene (5 bases). Trimming took 1 base from V and 6 from J, leaving 15 bases between them. The CDR3 spans 15 residues. In germline, CDR1 is LNHDA, CDR2 SQIVND (reference sequence). CDR3 region: CASSIVGRSISEAFF. The CDR3 DNA follows: TGTGCCAGTAGTATAGTGGGGCGCTCCATCTCTGAAGCTTTCTTT.

The rearrangement joins TRBV20-1 to TRBJ2-1; 8 positions agree with TRBD2. The CDR3 loop spans 14 amino acids. Germline loops: CDR1 DFQATT, CDR2 SNEGSKA (reference sequence). Germline trimming cut 3 bases from V and 6 bases from J; bases unmatched to any gene: 7. CDR3 protein: CSASTGGLFNEQFF. The CDR3, as DNA: TGCAGTGCTAGTACGGGGGGGCTGTTCAATGAGCAGTTCTTC.

The V call is TRBV5-8, the J call TRBJ2-7; 7 nucleotides line up with TRBD1. V lost 4 bases, J lost 7 bases, and 8 bases stayed unmatched. CDR1 SGHTS and CDR2 YDEGEE come from the germline V gene. The CDR3 is 13 residues long. The CDR3 loop is CASSKTGFGEQYF. CDR3 DNA: TGTGCCAGCAGCAAGACAGGGTTCGGAGAGCAGTACTTC.

The CDR3 reads CASSQDQGGKLFF. CDR3 nucleotide sequence: TGTGCCAGCAGCCAAGATCAGGGTGGAAAACTGTTTTTT. V usage is TRBV4-2 and J usage is TRBJ1-4; possibly TRBD1 for D (5 bases). The germline V gene encodes CDR1 LGHNA and CDR2 YNFKEQ. The V and J ends lost 0 bases and 10 bases respectively, with 9 bases between them. The CDR3 has 13 residues.

The V call is TRBV20-1, the J call TRBJ1-2; D gene unclear. The CDR3 length is 10 residues. V gave up 6 bases and J gave up 5 bases, with 7 bases separating them. From germline, CDR1 is DFQATT and CDR2 SNEGSKA (reference sequence). The CDR3 nucleotides read TGCAGTGCATTCCAATATGGCTACACCTTC. Its protein product is CSAFQYGYTF.

V gene TRBV9 combines with J gene TRBJ1-2, with D unclear. Trimming removed 2 bases from V and 8 bases from J, with 10 bases in between. This CDR3 is 12 amino acids long. Germline CDR1 is SGDLS and CDR2 is YYNGEE. The CDR3 nucleotides are TGTGCCAGCAGCGTCGGTGCGGCCGGCTACACCTTC. This sequence encodes CASSVGAAGYTF.

V and J are TRBV11-2 and TRBJ2-1; 7 bases fit TRBD1. The trim removed 4 bases at V and 1 base at J, leaving 4 bases unmatched. Germline-derived CDR1 and CDR2 are SGHAT and FQNNGV. This CDR3 contains 15 residues. The CDR3 DNA sequence: TGTGCCAGCAGCTCAATGACAGGGTCCTACAATGAGCAGTTCTTC. It yields the protein CASSSMTGSYNEQFF.

This clone occurred once. CDR3 DNA: TGTGCCAGCTCACCTACAGGGTCGGTAGAGACCCAGTACTTC. Amino acids: CASSPTGSVETQYF. The rearrangement links TRBV18 to TRBJ2-5, with a weak D call TRBD1 (6 bases). The CDR3 runs to 14 residues. Trimming removed 3 bases at V and 4 bases at J, with 12 bases between. In germline, CDR1 is KGHSH, CDR2 LQKENI.

CDR3 loop: CAWELGAGFTGELFF. The CDR3, as DNA: TGTGCCTGGGAACTTGGAGCAGGGTTCACCGGGGAGCTGTTTTTT. The chain is built from TRBV30 and TRBJ2-2; tentatively, D is TRBD1 (5 bases). Germline CDR1 reads GTSNPN; CDR2 reads SVGIG (reference sequence). Trimming pared 5 bases from V and 4 bases from J, leaving 17 bases between. The CDR3 is 15 residues long.

The chain recombines TRBV6-1 with TRBJ2-6; no definite D call. Germline CDR1 reads MNHNS; CDR2 reads SASEGT. With 3 bases removed from V and 1 base from J, the gap between germline ends came to 7 bases. The CDR3 length is 15 residues. CDR3 residues: CASSEAQSGANVLTF. DNA of the CDR3: TGTGCCAGCAGTGAGGCTCAATCTGGGGCCAACGTCCTGACTTTC.

The rearrangement joins TRBV6-5 to TRBJ2-6, with D maybe TRBD1 (6 bases). CDR3 length: 15 residues. Germline V gene lookup returns CDR1 MNHEY and CDR2 SVGAGI. Trimming took 2 bases from V and 3 from J, leaving 8 bases between them. This chain's CDR3 is CASSYGGGGANVLTF. In nucleotides, the CDR3 is TGTGCCAGCAGTTACGGGGGCGGTGGGGCCAACGTCCTGACTTTC.

This clone appeared a few times. This chain joins TRBV4-1 and TRBJ1-6, with 7 bases aligning to TRBD1. The CDR3 covers 17 residues. Germline CDR1 is MGHRA and CDR2 is YSYEKL. After removal of 2 bases from V and 2 bases from J, the junction contained 6 bases not matched to a gene. CDR3 sequence reads: CASSQIDRAPYNSPLHF. The DNA of the CDR3 is TGCGCCAGCAGCCAAATAGACAGGGCCCCCTATAATTCACCCCTCCACTTT.